The rows below give T cell receptor beta chains drawn from one sample of a study of cytomegalovirus exposure and HLA in healthy donors. Method: immunoSEQ multiplex PCR; TCRdb's copy keeps in-frame clones and lacks some. The table lists about 200,000 clones, over 60% of them singletons. The sample was PBMCs. The receptors shown here come from a man in his forties in good health and CMV-seronegative. The CDR3 runs from the conserved cysteine through the conserved F or W. A D gene is named only where the DNA matches it firmly.

v_call: TRBV6-5; j_call: TRBJ1-6; d_call: TRBD1; cdr3_aa: CASSQDRGLSPLHF
v_call: TRBV29-1; j_call: TRBJ2-1; d_call: TRBD2; cdr3_aa: CSMEWEGNEQFF
v_call: TRBV18; j_call: TRBJ2-1; d_call: -; cdr3_aa: CASSPLQYNEQFF
v_call: TRBV7-2; j_call: TRBJ2-7; d_call: TRBD2; cdr3_aa: CASSLGLAAQGEQYF
v_call: TRBV9; j_call: TRBJ1-1; d_call: -; cdr3_aa: CASTPLSGNTEAFF
v_call: TRBV7-2; j_call: TRBJ1-5; d_call: -; cdr3_aa: CASSLKGGHQPQHF
v_call: TRBV29-1; j_call: TRBJ2-2; d_call: TRBD1; cdr3_aa: CSASGTGTTGELFF
v_call: TRBV5-4; j_call: TRBJ1-4; d_call: -; cdr3_aa: CASSLDSSNEKLFF
v_call: TRBV19; j_call: TRBJ1-2; d_call: -; cdr3_aa: CASSSPGVSNYGYTF
v_call: TRBV29-1; j_call: TRBJ1-2; d_call: TRBD1; cdr3_aa: CSFDRASNYGYTF
v_call: TRBV7-7; j_call: TRBJ2-1; d_call: TRBD1; cdr3_aa: CASSVGTGYNNEQFF
v_call: TRBV12-5; j_call: TRBJ2-1; d_call: -; cdr3_aa: CASGLSRVNEQFF
v_call: TRBV7-9; j_call: TRBJ2-7; d_call: TRBD1; cdr3_aa: CASRTDRAYEQYF
v_call: TRBV19; j_call: TRBJ2-1; d_call: TRBD2; cdr3_aa: CASRYSGRADEQFF
v_call: TRBV5-1; j_call: -; d_call: TRBD2; cdr3_aa: CASSPTSGYSYEQYF
v_call: TRBV7-3; j_call: TRBJ1-1; d_call: TRBD1; cdr3_aa: CASRLTGGTEAFF